Listed below are T cell receptor beta chains from one sample, sequenced in a study of shared clonotypes between healthy human individuals. Generated by immunoSEQ multiplex PCR, the TCRdb table keeps only in-frame clones and is missing some. This table holds 1,500,000 or so clones, approximately 98.5% found once. Input material: naive CD4+ T cells sorted from blood. The receptors here all came from a man aged 25-45 years in good health. The CDR3 runs from the conserved cysteine through the conserved F or W. Each record gives: J gene, clone size, V gene, D gene, CDR3 protein, CDR3 DNA. The D gene is left open where the match is weak. Rows give clone size only sometimes, using once, few, many, or a class for an expanded clone.

TRBJ1-3 . TRBV6-5 . CASSQGNTIYF TGTGCCAGCAGTCAGGGAAACACCATATATTTT
TRBJ2-7 . TRBV5-5 TRBD2 CASSFSGREDEQYF TGTGCCAGCAGCTTTAGCGGGAGGGAAGACGAGCAGTACTTC
TRBJ2-2 . TRBV18 . CASSPNLEVTGELFF TGTGCCAGCTCACCAAATTTGGAGGTCACCGGGGAGCTGTTTTTT
TRBJ2-1 once TRBV4-2 TRBD2 CASSSTAGERGNNEQFF TGTGCCAGCAGCTCGACGGCGGGGGAAAGGGGAAACAATGAGCAGTTCTTC
TRBJ1-5 . TRBV28 . CASSLPGSSNQPQHF TGTGCCAGCAGTCTTCCGGGAAGTAGCAATCAGCCCCAGCATTTT
TRBJ2-7 . TRBV28 TRBD2 CASSGLAEGNEQYF TGTGCCAGCAGTGGACTAGCTGAGGGGAACGAGCAGTACTTC
TRBJ1-5 . TRBV19 TRBD1 CASSIQGTGFTGNQPQHF TGTGCCAGTAGTATCCAAGGGACAGGCTTTACCGGGAATCAGCCCCAGCATTTT
TRBJ2-7 . TRBV6-5 . CASSYQGRYEQYF TGTGCCAGCAGTTATCAGGGCCGCTACGAGCAGTACTTC
TRBJ1-1 once TRBV11-2 . CASSRTQNTEAFF TGTGCCAGCAGCCGTACACAGAACACTGAAGCTTTCTTT
TRBJ2-2 . TRBV7-3 TRBD1 CASSPDRGRTGELFF TGTGCCAGCAGCCCGGACAGGGGGAGGACCGGGGAGCTGTTTTTT
TRBJ2-5 . TRBV5-1 TRBD2 CASSRPGGNSLQETQYF TGCGCCAGCAGCCGCCCGGGGGGGAATTCGCTCCAAGAGACCCAGTACTTC
TRBJ2-7 . TRBV6-1 TRBD2 CASRRTSDYSYEQYF TGTGCCAGCAGGCGGACTAGCGATTACTCCTACGAGCAGTACTTC
TRBJ2-7 . TRBV5-1 . CASSPGISYEQYF TGCGCCAGCAGCCCCGGGATTTCCTACGAGCAGTACTTC
TRBJ2-7 . TRBV5-1 TRBD1 CASSLSDRYYEQYF TGCGCCAGCAGTCTCTCGGACAGGTACTACGAGCAGTACTTC
TRBJ2-7 . TRBV28 TRBD2 CASSSPSGSEYEQYF TGTGCCAGCAGTTCGCCTAGCGGGAGTGAGTACGAGCAGTACTTC
TRBJ1-2 . TRBV10-3 TRBD1 CAISLGTENYGYTF TGTGCCATCAGCCTCGGGACAGAGAACTATGGCTACACCTTC
TRBJ1-2 . TRBV6-5 . CASKNGGYTF TGTGCCAGCAAAAACGGTGGCTACACCTTC
TRBJ2-7 once TRBV5-1 . CASSLAAGVPYEQYF TGCGCCAGCAGCTTGGCGGCAGGGGTCCCCTACGAGCAGTACTTC